Each of the 21 T cell receptor beta chains below was sequenced from the same sample in a study of shared clonotypes between healthy human individuals (dated by TCRdb to the early 2020s). Libraries were constructed by the immunoSEQ multiplex PCR assay. TCRdb mirrors the immuneACCESS table, restricted to in-frame sequences. Some clones are absent from its copies; in checked studies, under half trace to an unresolved V gene, and the reason for the others is unknown. For this sample the table gives about 2.2 million clones, of which 90% to 95% were detected only once. More than 1.5% of the sample belongs to the ten largest clones. For the CD8 naive samples, CD45RO-negative cells were positively selected for CCR7, yielding a CD45RA+CCR7+ population from which TemRA cells were excluded. The sequenced sample was naive CD8+ T cells from PBMCs. Interpreted using the paper, the cell subset or site label stands for: CD45RA+CCR7+. Receptors were obtained from a man aged 18 to 30 in good health. Some clones in this sample may be carry-over from other donors' samples.

The chain uses TRBV25-1 and TRBJ2-5; D is perhaps TRBD1 or TRBD2 (6 bases each). Germline V gives CDR1 MGHDK, CDR2 SYGVNS. This CDR3 contains 17 residues. V lost 8 bases and J lost 0, with 22 bases in between. DNA for the CDR3: TGTGCCAGCGGCCCCCCGGTGGGGGGCGCGTACCAAGAGACCCAGTACTTC. Amino acids: CASGPPVGGAYQETQYF. Filled out from reference TRBV25-1 and TRBJ2-5, the complete variable domain reads EADIYQTPRYLVIGTGKKITLECSQTMGHDKMYWYQQDPGMELHLIHYSYGVNSTEKGDLSSESTVSRIRTEHFPLTLESARPSHTSQYLCASGPPVGGAYQETQYFGPGTRLLVL.

The CDR3 loop is CASSQGWTGELFF. The CDR3 region has the DNA TGCGCCAGCAGCCAAGGATGGACCGGGGAGCTGTTTTTT. V gene TRBV4-1 combines with J gene TRBJ2-2; D is uncertain. V was pared by 1 base and J by 5 bases, with 5 bases between. Looked up from germline, CDR1 is MGHRA and CDR2 is YSYEKL. CDR3 length: 13 residues.

As concerns this clone: This CDR3 is also generated by other DNA sequences in the sample. The chain is built from TRBV29-1 and TRBJ2-1; tentative D call: TRBD1 (5 bases). The CDR3 loop spans 11 amino acids. Trimming pared 7 bases from V and 3 bases from J, leaving 7 bases between. Germline CDR1 is SQVTM and CDR2 is ANQGSEA. The CDR3 DNA sequence: TGCAGCGGAGACAGCTACAATGAGCAGTTCTTC. As protein: CSGDSYNEQFF.

The gene calls are TRBV15 and TRBJ2-5, with 7 bases aligning to TRBD1. From germline, CDR1 is LNHNV and CDR2 YYDKDF (reference sequence). There are 14 residues in the CDR3. The junction had 7 bases not matched to a gene; V was cut back by 4 bases and J by 5 bases. The CDR3 region has the DNA TGTGCCACCAGCACCACGACAGGGTCGGAGACCCAGTACTTC. It translates to CATSTTTGSETQYF. Drawing the rest from reference TRBV15 and TRBJ2-5, the complete variable domain is DAMVIQNPRYQVTQFGKPVTLSCSQTLNHNVMYWYQQKSSQAPKLLFHYYDKDFNNEADTPDNFQSRRPNTSFCFLDIRSPGLGDTAMYLCATSTTTGSETQYFGPGTRLLVL.

This clone occurred once. The rearrangement links TRBV25-1 to TRBJ2-3, with D hard to call. CDR3 length: 15 amino acids. V lost 2 bases and J lost 0, with 9 bases in between. Looked up from germline, CDR1 is MGHDK and CDR2 is SYGVNS. The CDR3 is CASSERISSTDTQYF. The CDR3 DNA reads as TGTGCCAGCAGTGAACGGATATCTAGCACAGATACGCAGTATTTT. Supplemented by reference TRBV25-1 and TRBJ2-3, the full variable domain reads EADIYQTPRYLVIGTGKKITLECSQTMGHDKMYWYQQDPGMELHLIHYSYGVNSTEKGDLSSESTVSRIRTEHFPLTLESARPSHTSQYLCASSERISSTDTQYFGPGTRLTVL.

This clone was recorded once. The J gene is TRBJ2-7, the V gene TRBV7-6, with 11 bases that match TRBD2. The CDR3 totals 16 residues. The junction had 8 bases not matched to a gene; V was cut back by 1 base and J by 6 bases. The V gene's germline CDR1 is SGHVS and CDR2 FNYEAQ. The chain's CDR3 is CASSLESSGRAFEQYF. The CDR3, as DNA: TGTGCCAGCAGCTTAGAAAGTAGCGGGAGGGCCTTCGAGCAGTACTTC.

V usage is TRBV27 and J usage is TRBJ1-5; D not certain. V shed 8 bases and J shed 5 bases, with 13 bases lying between them. The CDR3 is 13 residues long. Germline CDR1 and CDR2: MNHEY and SMNVEV (reference sequence). The CDR3 sequence: CASRRLSDQPQHF. CDR3 in DNA: TGTGCCAGCCGAAGGTTGTCGGATCAGCCCCAGCATTTT.

This chain uses TRBV29-1 with TRBJ1-2; D possibly corresponds to TRBD1 (5 bases). Looked up from germline, CDR1 is SQVTM and CDR2 is ANQGSEA. Trimming took 3 bases from V and 4 from J, leaving 15 bases between them. The CDR3 consists of 14 residues. The CDR3 nucleotides read TGCAGCGTTGAGGTGGTAGGGGTCACCTATGGCTACACCTTC. Amino acids: CSVEVVGVTYGYTF.

This rearrangement joins TRBV10-3 to TRBJ1-1; the D is unclear. Germline V gene data show CDR1 as ENHRY and CDR2 as SYGVKD. The CDR3 length is 15 residues. V gave up 2 bases and J gave up 1 base, with 11 bases separating them. CDR3 DNA: TGTGCCATCAGTGAGCCGACTCGTGGGAACACTGAAGCTTTCTTT. Translation gives CAISEPTRGNTEAFF.

This rearrangement joins TRBV27 to TRBJ2-7; D is uncertain. Trimming pared 8 bases from V and 0 bases from J, leaving 11 bases between. The CDR3 spans 13 residues. CDR1 is MNHEY and CDR2 is SMNVEV in the germline V gene (reference sequence). DNA of the CDR3: TGTGCCAGCGGCGTTTTCGACTCCTACGAGCAGTACTTC. Its protein is CASGVFDSYEQYF.

The chain carries TRBV4-3 and TRBJ2-1; D possibly corresponds to TRBD1 (5 bases). Trimming took off 0 bases at V and 5 bases at J, with 11 bases between the two ends. Germline CDR1 is LGHNA and CDR2 is YSLEER. The CDR3 runs 15 residues. CDR3 protein: CASSQDGVRDNEQFF. CDR3 nucleotide sequence: TGCGCCAGCAGCCAAGATGGGGTCAGGGACAATGAGCAGTTCTTC.

The chain links TRBV15 to TRBJ2-7, with D tentatively TRBD2 (6 bases). Trimming left V 6 bases short and J 1 base short, with 16 bases between. CDR1 LNHNV and CDR2 YYDKDF come from the germline V gene (reference sequence). The CDR3 runs 15 residues. Here the CDR3 DNA reads TGTGCCACCAGTTTGGGCACCGGGACTTCCTACGAGCAGTACTTC. As protein: CATSLGTGTSYEQYF.

V usage is TRBV5-4 and J usage is TRBJ1-2; 9 bases align to TRBD1. The V gene's germline CDR1 is SGHNT and CDR2 YYREEE (reference sequence). The junction had 2 bases not matched to a gene; V was cut back by 5 bases and J by 6 bases. The CDR3 is 12 residues long. The chain's CDR3 is CASRGQGHGYTF. In DNA, the CDR3 is TGTGCCAGCAGGGGACAGGGTCATGGCTACACCTTC.

This CDR3 reads CASSSLGQDGYTF. Here the CDR3 DNA reads TGTGCCAGCAGTTCCCTAGGACAGGATGGCTACACCTTC. The V call is TRBV27, the J call TRBJ1-2; TRBD1 matches 7 bases. V was pared by 4 bases and J by 6 bases, with 5 bases of the junction left unmatched. Germline CDR1 MNHEY, CDR2 SMNVEV (reference sequence). CDR3 length equals 13 residues.

The chain uses TRBV15 and TRBJ2-7; 8 nucleotides line up with TRBD1. The germline CDR1 and CDR2 sequences are LNHNV and YYDKDF (reference sequence). V shed 4 bases and J 4 bases; nucleotides not matched to a gene: 6. The CDR3 is 14 residues long. CDR3 loop: CATSKDRGEYEQYF. CDR3 DNA: TGTGCCACCAGCAAAGACAGGGGAGAATACGAGCAGTACTTC.

This clone was counted once. The J gene is TRBJ2-7, the V gene TRBV4-1, with 8 bases that match TRBD2. CDR1 and CDR2 from the germline V gene are MGHRA and YSYEKL. V lost 1 base to trimming and J lost 3 bases; unmatched junction nucleotides: 2. CDR3 length equals 14 residues. Here the CDR3 DNA reads TGCGCCAGCAGCCAAGGAGCGGGAGACTACGAGCAGTACTTC. Translating gives CASSQGAGDYEQYF.

This chain uses TRBV7-9 with TRBJ2-7; D gene ambiguous. The germline V and J ends were trimmed by 3 bases and 6 bases, with 9 bases remaining between them. CDR1 SEHNR and CDR2 FQNEAQ come from the germline V gene (reference sequence). This CDR3 spans 12 amino acids. CDR3 coding DNA: TGTGCCAGCAGCTTTCCGGGTAGCGAGCAGTACTTC. Translating it yields CASSFPGSEQYF.

The chain's CDR3 is CASRPGLAGGIKYEQYF. In DNA, the CDR3 is TGTGCCAGCAGGCCGGGACTAGCGGGAGGTATTAAGTACGAGCAGTACTTC. The chain combines TRBV27 with TRBJ2-7; TRBD2 agrees at 15 bases. Germline V gives CDR1 MNHEY, CDR2 SMNVEV (reference sequence). This CDR3 has 17 amino acids. Trimming cost V 6 bases and J 4 bases; bases outside gene matches: 10.

The chain couples TRBV5-4 to TRBJ2-1; D is perhaps TRBD1 or TRBD2 (5 bases each). V gave up 1 base and J gave up 0 bases, with 11 bases separating them. The CDR3 runs 16 residues. Looked up from germline, CDR1 is SGHNT and CDR2 is YYREEE (reference sequence). The CDR3 nucleotides read TGTGCCAGCAGCTTGTTGCCAGGGAGCTCCTACAATGAGCAGTTCTTC. Translation: CASSLLPGSSYNEQFF.

The sample holds a few counts of this clone. Other DNA variants within this sample encode the same CDR3. This chain uses TRBV9 with TRBJ2-7, with 8 bases fitting TRBD1. The V gene end was trimmed by 4 bases and the J gene end by 1 base; junction bases not matched to a gene: 4. The CDR3 is 14 amino acids. The germline gives CDR1 SGDLS, CDR2 YYNGEE. CDR3 DNA sequence: TGTGCCAGCAGCCCCAGGGACAGGTCCTACGAGCAGTACTTC. Its translation: CASSPRDRSYEQYF.

This clone appeared a single time. J is TRBJ2-1 and V is TRBV28; D is perhaps TRBD1 (6 bases). Germline CDR1 is MDHEN and CDR2 is SYDVKM. The CDR3 contains 15 residues. V lost 3 bases and J lost 2, with 11 bases in between. Written as DNA, the CDR3 is TGTGCCAGCAGTTTGGAGCAGGGGACCTACAATGAGCAGTTCTTC. This encodes CASSLEQGTYNEQFF.